This T cell receptor (beta chain) was retrieved from a study of OX40 agonist ivuxolimab in advanced cancers. Study results and limitations: A proportion of nonresponders additionally exhibited low normalized T-cell clonal expansion. At 0.1 to 3.0 mg/kg and by week 6, clonal expansion occurred in CD4+ and CD8+ blood T cells.

Assay used: immunoSEQ multiplex PCR; TCRdb lists only in-frame clones, some missing. The sample contains some 11,000 clones, around 72% of which appear only once. With regard to this clone: The target antigen is unknown.

V trimming: 2 bases; J trimming: 2 bases; junction bases outside the gene matches: 1. Germline V gene data show CDR1 as MNHEY and CDR2 as SVGAGI. This CDR3 has 15 amino acids. This receptor was identified in an adult with an advanced solid tumor such as melanoma, head and neck, liver or kidney cancer. V and J are TRBV6-5 and TRBJ2-7, with TRBD2 identical over 12 bases. Sequences were derived from CD4+ or CD8+ T cells sorted from blood, sampled in a trial of the OX40 agonist ivuxolimab. The CDR3 bases are TGTGCCAGCAGTTACCGACTAGCGGGGGCCTACGAGCAGTACTTC. It codes for CASSYRLAGAYEQYF.